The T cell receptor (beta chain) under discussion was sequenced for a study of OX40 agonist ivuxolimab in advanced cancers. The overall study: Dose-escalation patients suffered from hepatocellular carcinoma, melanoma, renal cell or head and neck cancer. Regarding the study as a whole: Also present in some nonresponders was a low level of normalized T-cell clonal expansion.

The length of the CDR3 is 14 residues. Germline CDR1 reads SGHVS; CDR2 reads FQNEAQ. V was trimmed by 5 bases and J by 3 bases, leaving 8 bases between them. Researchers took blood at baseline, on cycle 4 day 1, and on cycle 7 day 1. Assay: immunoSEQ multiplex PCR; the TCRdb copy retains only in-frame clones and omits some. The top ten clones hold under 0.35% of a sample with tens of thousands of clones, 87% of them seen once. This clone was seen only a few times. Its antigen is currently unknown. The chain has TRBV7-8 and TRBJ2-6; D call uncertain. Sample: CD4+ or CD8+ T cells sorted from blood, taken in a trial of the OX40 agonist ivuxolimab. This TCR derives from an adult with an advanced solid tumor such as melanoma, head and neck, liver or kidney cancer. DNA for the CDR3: TGTGCCAGCAGCCCAGACCTTGGGGCCAACGTCCTGACTTTC. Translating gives CASSPDLGANVLTF.